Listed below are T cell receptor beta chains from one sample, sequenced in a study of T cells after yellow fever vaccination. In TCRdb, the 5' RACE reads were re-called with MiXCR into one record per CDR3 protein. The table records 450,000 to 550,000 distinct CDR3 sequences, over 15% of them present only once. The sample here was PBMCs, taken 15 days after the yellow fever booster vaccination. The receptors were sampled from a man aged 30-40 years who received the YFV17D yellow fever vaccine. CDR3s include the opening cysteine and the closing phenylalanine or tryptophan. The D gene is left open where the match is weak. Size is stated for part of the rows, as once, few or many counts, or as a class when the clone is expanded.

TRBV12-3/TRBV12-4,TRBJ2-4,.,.,CASSFTARWGQTAKNIQYF
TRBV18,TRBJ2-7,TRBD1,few,CASSPGTGGEYEQYF
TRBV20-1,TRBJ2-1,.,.,CSARRPGLGGDEQFF
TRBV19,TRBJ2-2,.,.,CASSPSYTGELFF
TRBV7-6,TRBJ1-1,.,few,CASTLDQGHHTEAFF
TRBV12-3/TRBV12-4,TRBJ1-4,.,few,CASSKVGGIANEKLFF
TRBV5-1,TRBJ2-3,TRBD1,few,CASSLRQGAEDTQYF
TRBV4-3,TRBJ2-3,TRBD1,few,CASSPTGITDTQYF
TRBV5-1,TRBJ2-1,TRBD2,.,CASSPQLAGVEQFF
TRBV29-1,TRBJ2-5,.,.,CSVEGRLMETQYF
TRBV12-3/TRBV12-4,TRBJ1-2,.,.,CASSLDTGHANYGYTF
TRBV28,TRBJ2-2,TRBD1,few,CASRSQDRGYGELFF
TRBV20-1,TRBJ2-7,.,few,CSATGEANEQYF
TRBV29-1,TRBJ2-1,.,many,CSVGGDSWRNEQFF
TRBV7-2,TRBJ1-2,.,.,CASSQDRGKNYGYTF
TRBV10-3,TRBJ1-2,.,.,CAIHGVFDYGYTF
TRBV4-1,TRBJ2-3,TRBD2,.,CASSPFGLGSTDTQYF
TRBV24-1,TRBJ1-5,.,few,CATSDGGAANQPQHF
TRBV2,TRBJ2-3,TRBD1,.,CASTIDRGVDTQYF
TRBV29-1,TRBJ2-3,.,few,CSVDRGSGDTQYF
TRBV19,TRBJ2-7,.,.,CATTSTGRGEQYF
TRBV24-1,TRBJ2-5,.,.,CATSDPLPGHNVETQYF
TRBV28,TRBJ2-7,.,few,CASSTDTYEQYF
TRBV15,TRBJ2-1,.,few,CATSRTWGSDEQFF
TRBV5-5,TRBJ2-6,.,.,CASSEAPGPSLGANVLTF
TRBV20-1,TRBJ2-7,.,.,CSARGEGSFSYEQYF
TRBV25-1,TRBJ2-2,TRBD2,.,CASSEFGLAPTGELFF
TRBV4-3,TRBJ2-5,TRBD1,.,CASSLLGAGGETQYF
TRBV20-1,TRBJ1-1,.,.,CSAHGQTEAFF